This T cell receptor beta chain was identified in a study of blood T cell repertoires in COVID-19. Background on the study: The samples span acute and convalescent COVID-19 from the United States, Italy and Spain. Sources were T cells, B-cell-depleted T cells, or PBMCs; the material itself was cDNA or gDNA.

Under the authors' procedure: Amplification of reference gene primers was used by the study to estimate nucleated cell counts. Generated by immunoSEQ multiplex PCR, the TCRdb table keeps only in-frame clones and is missing some. D and trimming come from the DNA, and the V and J calls and clone size come from that table. The top ten clones hold roughly 6% of a sample with about 70,000 clones, roughly 73% of them seen once. V lost 4 bases and J lost 2; bases outside the gene matches: 2. This CDR3 comprises 14 residues. Germline-derived CDR1 and CDR2 are MRHNA and SNTAGT. The sample consisted of peripheral blood. This clonotype was obtained from an older woman with acute or convalescent COVID-19. V gene TRBV6-4 combines with J gene TRBJ2-3; 8 nucleotides align to TRBD2. As DNA, the CDR3 is TGTGCCAGCAGTGCGGGGGGGACCACAGATACGCAGTATTTT. Its translation is CASSAGGTTDTQYF.